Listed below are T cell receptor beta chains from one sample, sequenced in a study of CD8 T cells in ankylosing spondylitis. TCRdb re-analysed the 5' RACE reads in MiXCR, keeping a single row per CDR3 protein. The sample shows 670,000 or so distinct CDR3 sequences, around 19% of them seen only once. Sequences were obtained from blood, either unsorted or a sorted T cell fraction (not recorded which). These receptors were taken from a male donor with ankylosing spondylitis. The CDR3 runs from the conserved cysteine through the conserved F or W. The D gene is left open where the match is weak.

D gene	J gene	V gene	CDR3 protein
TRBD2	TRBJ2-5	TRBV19	CASSIGLAVETQYF
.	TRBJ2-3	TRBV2	CASGGDSRYGDTQYF
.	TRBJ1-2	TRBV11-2	CASSSTSGDGYTF
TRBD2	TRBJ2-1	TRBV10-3	CAISPQVSGRGNEQFF
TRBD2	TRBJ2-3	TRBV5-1	CASSPQPAGGDTQYF
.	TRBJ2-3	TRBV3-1	CASSQAGASTDTQYF
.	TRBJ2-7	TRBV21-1	CASSKATSVYEQYF
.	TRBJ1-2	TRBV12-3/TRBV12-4	CASSLNSQNYGYTF
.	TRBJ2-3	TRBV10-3	CAISEWSSTDTQYF
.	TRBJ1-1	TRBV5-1	CAILIGGVNTEAFF
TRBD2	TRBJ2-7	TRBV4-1	CASSQEDSGRAGLKQYF
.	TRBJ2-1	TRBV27	CASSLWDGLNEQFF
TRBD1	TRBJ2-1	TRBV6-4	CASSDRDSNEQFF
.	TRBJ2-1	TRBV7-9	CASSLDHRTAYNEQFF
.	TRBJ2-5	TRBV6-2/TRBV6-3	CASRPTEETQYF
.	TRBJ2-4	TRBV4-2	CASSQDLVGGLMDIQYF
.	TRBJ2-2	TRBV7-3	CASSLQGPASITNTGELFF
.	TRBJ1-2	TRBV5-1	CASSLSGYRDSGYTF
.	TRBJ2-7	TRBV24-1	CATSDGTSEQYF
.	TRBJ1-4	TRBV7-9	CASSSGTLLPPNEKLFF
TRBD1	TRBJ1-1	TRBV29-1	CSGGQGGTEAFF
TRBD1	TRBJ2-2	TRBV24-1	CATSESDRVGNTGELFF
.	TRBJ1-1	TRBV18	CASSQETVMNTEAFF
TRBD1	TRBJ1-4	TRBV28	CASSYDRGGEKLFF
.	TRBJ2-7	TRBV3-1	CASSFGDSPSYEQYF
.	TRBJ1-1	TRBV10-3	CATTGDAGFTEAFF
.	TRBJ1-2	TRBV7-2	CASSQRGGITNYGYTF
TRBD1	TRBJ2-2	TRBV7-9	CASSFGDSDRTGELFF
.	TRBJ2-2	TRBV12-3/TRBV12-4	CASRNSSNTGELFF
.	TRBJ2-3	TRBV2	CASSEVGGDTDTQYF
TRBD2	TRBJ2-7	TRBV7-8	CASSLEASGREQYF
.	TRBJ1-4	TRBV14	CASSHITGSANEKLFF